The 2 T cell receptor beta chains presented below share a single source sample, sequenced in a study of T cell repertoires in cytomegalovirus infection. TCRdb redid the calling of the reads with MiXCR, one entry per CDR3 protein. The table records 450,000 to 600,000 distinct CDR3 sequences, around 10% of them present only once. The source material was PBMCs. All receptors derive from a human donor in good health (CMV status not recorded). Some clones in this sample may be carry-over from other donors' samples.

This clonotype was counted many times. The chain carries TRBV24-1 and TRBJ1-2; D remains unclear. Trimming pared 5 bases from V and 2 bases from J, leaving 8 bases between. The CDR3 covers 13 residues. Germline V gene data show CDR1 as KGHDR and CDR2 as SFDVKD. This chain's CDR3 is CATSGTTNYGYTF. CDR3 DNA: TGTGCCACCAGTGGGACTACCAACTATGGCTACACCTTC.

This clonotype occurred many times. The V call is TRBV7-8, the J call TRBJ2-1, with 9 nucleotides matching TRBD2. This CDR3 is built from 13 residues. Germline V CDR1 and CDR2: SGHVS, FQNEAQ. The V and J ends lost 4 bases and 10 bases, in that order; junction bases with no gene match: 5. The CDR3 DNA follows: TGTGCCAGCAGCTCGGTAGCGGGAGAGGAGCAGTTCTTC. Protein: CASSSVAGEEQFF.